The 5 T cell receptor beta chains reported below all come from one sample, sequenced in a study of identical twins. Each CDR3 protein is one row after TCRdb ran MiXCR on the 5' RACE reads. The sample carries approximately 300,000 distinct CDR3 sequences, roughly 9% recorded once. This same sample was also taken into another study, of yellow fever vaccine responses in identical twins.

Sequenced material: CD8+ T cells sorted from blood. These receptors all stem from a woman between 18 and 30 years old in good health.

This clonotype was counted many times. V usage is TRBV4-3 and J usage is TRBJ2-7; 7 bases are shared with TRBD1. The CDR3 is 16 amino acids. CDR1 and CDR2 (germline): LGHNA, YSLEER. V lost 2 bases and J lost 0; bases outside the gene matches: 7. CDR3 sequence (DNA): TGCGCCAGCAGCCAAATGTTAGGGACAGTCTCCTACGAGCAGTACTTC. Encoded protein: CASSQMLGTVSYEQYF.

At least ten counts were recorded for this clonotype. This sequence joins TRBV12-3 or TRBV12-4 and TRBJ2-7; 12 nucleotides align to TRBD1. The CDR3 is 14 residues long. V was pared by 5 bases and J by 5 bases, with 4 bases of the junction left unmatched. The CDR3, as DNA: TGTGCCAGCAGTCGGGACAGGGGGCGCGACGAGCAGTACTTC. This gives the protein CASSRDRGRDEQYF.

This clonotype has only a few counts. The CDR3 region is CSVVLASYGYTF. In DNA, the CDR3 is TGCAGCGTTGTTCTGGCGAGCTATGGCTACACCTTC. The chain combines TRBV29-1 with TRBJ1-2; D is unresolved. The CDR3 sequence is 12 residues long. With 4 bases removed from V and 4 bases from J, the gap between germline ends came to 10 bases. Germline V lookup: CDR1 SQVTM, CDR2 ANQGSEA. Filled out from reference TRBV29-1 and TRBJ1-2, the complete variable domain reads SAVISQKPSRDICQRGTSLTIQCQVDSQVTMMFWYRQQPGQSLTLIATANQGSEATYESGFVIDKFPISRPNLTFSTLTVSNMSPEDSSIYLCSVVLASYGYTFGSGTRLTVV.

This clonotype was recorded many times. The rearrangement links TRBV12-3 or TRBV12-4 to TRBJ2-2; D is ambiguous. V was trimmed by 6 bases and J by 5 bases, leaving 19 bases between them. The CDR3 runs to 16 residues. CDR3 sequence (DNA): TGTGCCAGCAGCCCGACCTCCTCCGTGGGGACCGGGGAGCTGTTTTTT. Residues: CASSPTSSVGTGELFF.

This clonotype was counted ten times or more. This chain connects TRBV5-6 to TRBJ2-7, with D perhaps matching TRBD1 (5 bases). The CDR3 spans 12 residues. The V end was cut by 2 bases, the J end by 6 bases, with 9 bases between. Germline V gives CDR1 SGHDT, CDR2 YYEEEE. In DNA form, the CDR3 reads TGTGCCAGCAGCTTCCTAGGGGTCGAGCAGTACTTC. This codes for CASSFLGVEQYF.